These T cell receptor beta chains were read from a single sample in a study of blood T cell repertoires in COVID-19. The assay was immunoSEQ multiplex PCR, and TCRdb's table has in-frame clones only and misses some. The data show 65,000 to 95,000 clones, with about 78% seen just once and roughly 36% held by the top ten. The sample consisted of peripheral blood. These receptors came from a man aged 55-75 years with COVID-19, enrolled during active disease. Each CDR3 is given with its conserved first and last residue. A D gene is named only where the DNA matches it firmly. Clone size, where shown, is once, few, many, or a class for clones that have expanded.

J gene	clone size	V gene	D gene	CDR3 protein	CDR3 DNA
TRBJ1-5	NA	TRBV18	NA	CASSGETGYNQPQHF	TGTGCCAGCTCCGGGGAGACAGGATACAATCAGCCCCAGCATTTT
TRBJ2-5	NA	TRBV5-1	NA	CASSLRSSPDSKTQYF	TGCGCCAGCAGCTTGAGAAGTTCCCCCGACAGTAAGACCCAGTACTTC
TRBJ2-3	NA	TRBV7-2	NA	CASSPTDSQPTDTQYF	TGTGCCAGCAGCCCGACGGACTCACAACCCACAGATACGCAGTATTTT
TRBJ1-3	few	TRBV5-1	NA	CASSLAISSGNTIYF	TGCGCCAGCAGCTTGGCGATCAGCTCTGGAAACACCATATATTTT
TRBJ2-3	NA	TRBV7-8	NA	CASSLFGAGALTDTQYF	TGTGCCAGCAGCTTATTTGGGGCAGGGGCCCTCACAGATACGCAGTATTTT
TRBJ2-1	few	TRBV6-5	TRBD2	CASSRLAGTYNEQFF	TGTGCCAGCAGTCGGCTAGCGGGGACCTACAATGAGCAGTTCTTC
TRBJ2-2	NA	TRBV7-8	NA	CASSLAEKPTGELFF	TGTGCCAGCAGCTTAGCGGAGAAGCCCACCGGGGAGCTGTTTTTT
TRBJ2-7	NA	TRBV5-1	TRBD2	CASSLGSGGVPSSYEQYF	TGCGCCAGCAGCTTGGGTAGCGGGGGGGTACCGAGCTCCTACGAGCAGTACTTC
TRBJ1-2	NA	TRBV4-1	TRBD1	CASSQGDRGDYGYTF	TGCGCCAGCAGCCAAGGGGACAGGGGGGACTATGGCTACACCTTC
TRBJ1-2	NA	TRBV27	TRBD1	CASRTDRVGGYTF	TGTGCCAGTCGCACGGACAGGGTGGGTGGCTACACCTTC
TRBJ2-3	NA	TRBV4-1	NA	CASSQEYRAAQYF	TGCGCCAGCAGCCAAGAATACAGGGCTGCGCAGTATTTT
TRBJ2-5	NA	TRBV5-1	TRBD2	CASSLATSEETQYF	TGCGCCAGCAGCTTGGCCACTAGCGAAGAGACCCAGTACTTC
TRBJ1-1	NA	TRBV5-1	NA	CASSLRRGTEAFF	TGCGCCAGCAGCTTGAGACGGGGCACTGAAGCTTTCTTT
TRBJ2-3	NA	TRBV6-5	TRBD2	CASSTAGGRDTQYF	TGTGCCAGCAGCACAGCGGGGGGGCGCGATACGCAGTATTTT
TRBJ2-2	NA	TRBV7-6	NA	CASSPGQGVTGELFF	TGTGCCAGCAGCCCCGGGCAGGGTGTCACCGGGGAGCTGTTTTTT
TRBJ2-7	NA	TRBV11-2	NA	CASSPSTPSLSYEQYF	TGTGCCAGCAGCCCAAGCACCCCCTCACTCTCCTACGAGCAGTACTTC
TRBJ1-5	NA	TRBV18	NA	CASSRDNSNQPQHF	TGTGCCAGCTCCCGGGACAATAGCAATCAGCCCCAGCATTTT
TRBJ1-1	few	TRBV3-1/TRBV3-2	NA	CASSPPGVLDTEAFF	TGTGCCAGCAGCCCCCCAGGGGTTTTGGACACTGAAGCTTTCTTT
TRBJ1-1	NA	TRBV10-3	NA	CAISESLGVGTEAFF	TGTGCCATCAGTGAATCCCTCGGGGTTGGCACTGAAGCTTTCTTT
TRBJ2-5	NA	TRBV19	TRBD1	CASSHRGLETQYF	TGTGCCAGTAGTCACAGGGGGCTCGAGACCCAGTACTTC
TRBJ2-4	NA	TRBV6-5	NA	CASRQGPAKNIQYF	TGTGCCAGCAGGCAGGGTCCAGCCAAAAACATTCAGTACTTC
TRBJ2-1	NA	TRBV7-3	TRBD2	CASSSKGAGAYNEQFF	TGTGCCAGCAGCTCCAAAGGAGCGGGAGCTTACAATGAGCAGTTCTTC
TRBJ2-3	NA	TRBV5-1	NA	CASSRRDSTDTQYF	TGCGCCAGCAGCAGGAGGGACAGCACAGATACGCAGTATTTT